One sample yielded the 8 T cell receptor beta chains listed below, sequenced in a study of T cell repertoires in cytomegalovirus infection. From the reads, TCRdb called clonotypes with MiXCR, one entry per CDR3 protein. The sample shows about 740,000 distinct CDR3 sequences, less than 40% of them seen only once. Specimen: PBMCs. Receptors originate from a human donor in good health (CMV status not recorded). Some clones in this sample may be carry-over from other donors' samples.

This clonotype has just a few counts. The V and J genes are TRBV6-8 and TRBJ2-3; 14 nucleotides agree with TRBD2. V trimming: 6 bases; J trimming: 0 bases; junction bases outside the gene matches: 17. Germline V gene sequence: CDR1 MNHGY, CDR2 SAAAGT. The CDR3 spans 21 residues. In nucleotides, the CDR3 is TGTGCCAGCAGGCGATCAACCGGGACTAGCGGGAGAGCCAGTAGCACAGATACGCAGTATTTT. Translation gives CASRRSTGTSGRASSTDTQYF.

Remarks on this clonotype: The junction departs from germline at one end; a sequencing error may be responsible. The chain is built from TRBV6-6 and TRBJ2-3, with 7 positions matching TRBD2. In germline, CDR1 is MNHNY, CDR2 SVGAGI (reference sequence). The CDR3 has 17 amino acids. In DNA form, the CDR3 reads TGTGCCAGCAAAGGACTAGTCTACCCTTTAAACACAGATACGCAGTATTGG. It specifies CASKGLVYPLNTDTQYW.

The chain recombines TRBV7-8 with TRBJ2-1; tentatively, D is TRBD2 (6 bases). Germline V CDR1 and CDR2: SGHVS, FQNEAQ. V lost 5 bases and J 5 bases, leaving 19 bases between the germline ends. There are 16 residues in the CDR3. CDR3 sequence: CASSDRSRGYHNEQFF. In DNA form, the CDR3 reads TGTGCCAGCAGCGATAGGAGTCGGGGGTATCACAATGAGCAGTTCTTC. Based on the CDR3 plus reference TRBV7-8 and TRBJ2-1, the full variable domain is GAGVSQSPRYKVAKRGQDVALRCDPISGHVSLFWYQQALGQGPEFLTYFQNEAQLDKSGLPSDRFFAERPEGSVSTLKIQRTQQEDSAVYLCASSDRSRGYHNEQFFGPGTRLTVL.

Many counts were recorded for this clonotype. One junction end disagrees with the germline gene, perhaps due to a read error. The chain joins TRBV6-1 to TRBJ1-5; no clear D. The V gene's germline CDR1 is MNHNS and CDR2 SASEGT. The length of the CDR3 is 15 residues. The CDR3 coding sequence is TGTGCCAGCATTGAAGCCAGTTATAGCAATCAGCCCCAGCATTTT. It encodes CASIEASYSNQPQHF.

The rearrangement joins TRBV28 to TRBJ1-2; D remains ambiguous. The V gene lost 3 bases and the J gene lost 3 bases, with 8 bases spanning the gap. CDR1 and CDR2 (germline): MDHEN, SYDVKM. The CDR3 loop spans 13 amino acids. CDR3 residues: CASSFEGDYGYTF. As DNA, the CDR3 is TGTGCCAGCAGTTTCGAGGGAGACTATGGCTACACCTTC.

This clonotype was found a few times. The chain combines TRBV6-1 with TRBJ2-1, with D possibly being TRBD1 (6 bases). Between the trimmed V and J ends, which lost 10 bases and 5 bases, there was a span of 18 bases. This CDR3 comprises 14 residues. Germline CDR1 MNHNS, CDR2 SASEGT. Here the CDR3 DNA reads TGTGCCACCACCTCAGGGGCCATAAACAATGAGCAGTTCTTC. Translated, it gives CATTSGAINNEQFF.

V gene TRBV2 combines with J gene TRBJ2-1; the D is unclear. V lost 6 bases to trimming and J lost 8 bases, with 14 bases between them. This CDR3 spans 13 amino acids. CDR1 and CDR2 (germline): SNHLY, FYNNEI. CDR3 nucleotides: TGTGCCAGCAGCCCTCTAGGTGCATATGAGCAGTTCTTC. The encoded protein is CASSPLGAYEQFF.

The chain employs TRBV3-1 and TRBJ1-2; the D is unclear. CDR3 length equals 17 residues. Germline CDR1 reads LGHDT; CDR2 reads YNNKEL (reference sequence). Trimming took off 4 bases at V and 4 bases at J, with 22 bases between the two ends. CDR3 in DNA: TGTGCCAGCAGCCCGCTGACTCGACATGCCGAAGGCTATGGCTACACCTTC. It codes for CASSPLTRHAEGYGYTF.